The present T cell receptor (beta chain) was sequenced within a study of blood T cells in healthy people across ages. General study points: Diversity estimated from one million T cells was considered an underestimate. Fewer expanded clones and more diversity marked long-lived versus aged donors.

V was pared by 6 bases and J by 7 bases, with 12 bases of the junction left unmatched. The CDR3 runs 15 residues. CDR1 is MNHEY, CDR2 SMNVEV, per germline (reference sequence). With a J-beta primer mix and a sample-barcoded 5' primer, a second PCR ran about 7 to 11 cycles. TCRdb independently ran MiXCR on the 5' RACE reads; one entry per CDR3 protein. Here the sample spans over a million distinct CDR3 sequences, under 55% being singletons. This clonotype was seen more than once but under ten times. Its antigen is undetermined. The rearrangement joins TRBV27 to TRBJ2-1; 7 positions match TRBD2. This sequence originates from a woman aged 55-70 years in good health. The sequenced material came from blood. Here the CDR3 DNA reads TGTGCCAGCAGCCTGACTAGCCGAAGGCTTAATGAGCAGTTCTTC. Its translation is CASSLTSRRLNEQFF.